The T cell receptor beta chain described here comes from a study of PD-1 blockade in mismatch repair-deficient tumors (dated by TCRdb to 2016 to 2017). Study-level background: Between late 2013 and 2016, the trial enrolled about 86 consecutive patients with over nine mismatch repair-deficient cancer types, every one of whom had been previously treated and was progressing. Tumor-associated T cell clones were tracked in the peripheral blood of patients responding to PD-1 blockade by deep sequencing of TCR CDR3 regions.

Receptor amplification or capture employed the immunoSEQ multiplex PCR assay. TCRdb holds this immuneACCESS table with in-frame rearrangements only. Some clones are missing; in checked studies, unresolved V genes explain under half, and the rest has no known cause. Counted in this sample were about 79,000 clones; 65% to 85% of them appeared once. The ten largest clones represent roughly 5.5% of the sample. The study at large found these results: After pembrolizumab, tumor-resident clones, which were often undetectable in blood before treatment, expanded rapidly and then contracted, generally ahead of radiologic responses.

Concerning this clone: No cognate antigen has been identified for it. Base-call qualities are not available, and no considerably larger clone is one nucleotide away.

The CDR3 covers 12 residues, taking in both the cysteine and the phenylalanine. The sequence is cut down to CDR3 DNA, 36 bases in frame from base 1. CDR1 and CDR2, per the germline V gene, are MNHEY and SVGAGI. At the junction V is shortened by 6 bases and J by 2 bases, with 7 bases in between. For every enrolled patient, mismatch repair deficiency was confirmed by either polymerase chain reaction or immunohistochemistry. A few patients who responded to pembrolizumab therapy underwent TCR sequencing. In the phase II trial, pembrolizumab PD-1 blockade was tested prospectively in advanced mismatch repair-deficient cancers, no matter which tissue of origin the cancers came from. Peripheral blood T cell samples were gathered serially, both before PD-1 blockade started and at multiple time points afterward. Blood sampling times were reported as weeks after the first pembrolizumab dose.

The TCR originated in an adult with mismatch repair-deficient cancer. The sequences come from peripheral blood, collected 44 weeks after starting pembrolizumab. The chain was built from TRBV6-5 and TRBJ1-2; no D gene is confidently identified. The CDR3 amino acid sequence is: CASSEDNYGYTF. The DNA sequence is TGTGCCAGCAGCGAGGACAACTATGGCTACACCTTC.